Described below is a single TCR beta chain sequence and its context. The data were obtained in a study of T cell responses to AZD1222 COVID-19 vaccine. The data were produced by immunoSEQ multiplex PCR, yet TCRdb's version contains in-frame clones alone and is incomplete. The table shows 140,000 to 150,000 clones, with around nine tenths occurring only once. Trimming stripped 0 bases from V and 8 bases from J, with 10 bases between. Germline V gene data show CDR1 as LGHDT and CDR2 as YNNKEL (reference sequence). The CDR3 has 13 residues. The chain employs TRBV3-1 (or the pseudogene TRBV3-2) and TRBJ1-2, with D perhaps matching TRBD1 (6 bases). This receptor was identified in an adult in good health. The sequences come from peripheral blood, collected on day 0 of AZD1222 vaccination. The CDR3 bases are TGTGCCAGCAGCCAAGATGGGGGGCTGGGCTACACCTTC. Amino acids: CASSQDGGLGYTF.